This TCR beta chain originates from a study of cytomegalovirus exposure and HLA in healthy donors. A note on this clone: The antigen is unknown. One junction end disagrees with the germline gene, perhaps due to a read error.

CDR3 size: 15 residues. The germline gives CDR1 MNHEY, CDR2 SVGAGI. PCR amplification relied on 60 Vbeta primers (plus 13 Jbeta primers). Using immunoSEQ multiplex PCR, the repertoire was profiled, and TCRdb retains in-frame clones only, with some absent. Of around 170,000 clones listed, over 75% were seen once; the top ten hold under 2.5%. Study-level results: Most CMV-associated TCR beta chains were later found to appear HLA-restricted. The only immune exposure information that was available was CMV serostatus.

This rearrangement joins TRBV6-5 to TRBJ1-5; D unresolved. The source is a man between 60 and 75 years old in good health and CMV-seronegative. The sequenced material came from PBMCs. DNA of the CDR3: TGTGCCAGCAGTTACTCGAGACCCCCGGGTCAGCCCCAGAATTTT. It translates to CASSYSRPPGQPQNF.